One sample yielded the 14 T cell receptor beta chains listed below, sequenced in a study of blood T cell repertoires in COVID-19. TCRdb keeps only in-frame clones here, not all; method: immunoSEQ multiplex PCR. In the table there are under 150,000 clones, 70% to 85% of which are singletons. Input material: peripheral blood. Receptors were obtained from a woman of 80 years or more in a cohort sampled during active or convalescent COVID-19.

This clone came up a few times. V gene TRBV5-4 combines with J gene TRBJ1-2; tentative D call: TRBD1 (6 bases). Germline-derived CDR1 and CDR2 are SGHNT and YYREEE (reference sequence). The CDR3 runs 15 residues. V was trimmed by 4 bases and J by 5 bases, leaving 18 bases between them. CDR3 coding DNA: TGTGCCAGCAGCCCCCATACAGGGAAAAAATATGGCTACACCTTC. This translates into CASSPHTGKKYGYTF.

V usage is TRBV5-1 and J usage is TRBJ2-5; TRBD2 matches 11 bases. CDR3 length: 16 amino acids. Germline V gene sequence: CDR1 SGHRS, CDR2 YFSETQ. Germline trimming cut 3 bases from V and 3 bases from J; bases unmatched to any gene: 7. For the CDR3, the DNA is TGCGCCAGCAGCTCCTTAGCGGGGGGGCGCAAAGAGACCCAGTACTTC. Translated, it gives CASSSLAGGRKETQYF.

The CDR3 sequence: CASSFGLAGGPRYEQYF. CDR3 DNA: TGCGCCAGCAGCTTTGGACTAGCGGGGGGGCCCCGCTACGAGCAGTACTTC. The rearrangement links TRBV5-1 to TRBJ2-7, with 15 bases lining up with TRBD2. V was pared by 2 bases and J by 3 bases, with 6 bases of the junction left unmatched. The length of the CDR3 is 17 residues. In germline, CDR1 is SGHRS, CDR2 YFSETQ.

V and J are TRBV4-3 and TRBJ2-3; 9 bases are a match to TRBD2. CDR3 length: 17 residues. Germline CDR1 is LGHNA and CDR2 is YSLEER. Trimming cost V 0 bases and J 3 bases; bases outside gene matches: 7. CDR3 loop: CASSQETGGGATDTQYF. The CDR3 nucleotides are TGCGCCAGCAGCCAAGAAACCGGCGGGGGGGCTACAGATACGCAGTATTTT.

This clone was recorded a few times. V usage is TRBV4-3 and J usage is TRBJ1-5; no clear D gene. The CDR3 is 15 amino acids. The V end lost 2 bases, the J end lost 0 bases, and 8 bases lay between the germline ends. From germline, CDR1 is LGHNA and CDR2 YSLEER. The CDR3 nucleotides read TGCGCCAGCAGCCAACTACAGATTAGCAATCAGCCCCAGCATTTT. Its protein product is CASSQLQISNQPQHF.

The V gene is TRBV7-2, the J gene TRBJ1-6; D is unclear. V was cut by 1 base and J by 9 bases, with 16 bases left in between. The CDR3 length is 16 residues. Germline-derived CDR1 and CDR2 are SGHTA and FQGNSA. In nucleotides, the CDR3 is TGTGCCAGCAGCTTAGTGGGCGGGGTAGGTTTTTCACCCCTCCACTTT. Encoded protein: CASSLVGGVGFSPLHF.

This clone was observed a few times. The chain carries TRBV2 and TRBJ1-1; the D gene is possibly TRBD1 (5 bases). The CDR3 is made up of 15 amino acids. The V end was cut by 4 bases, the J end by 3 bases, with 15 bases between. From germline, CDR1 is SNHLY and CDR2 FYNNEI. In nucleotides, the CDR3 is TGTGCCAGCAGTGCCGCGGGAGGGGAGTACACTGAAGCTTTCTTT. Residues: CASSAAGGEYTEAFF.

This clone was seen only once. The chain recombines TRBV7-2 with TRBJ2-1; D may be TRBD1 (5 bases). Germline CDR1 is SGHTA and CDR2 is FQGNSA. CDR3 size: 15 residues. The ends were cut back, 5 bases at V and 6 bases at J, with 17 bases in the middle. The CDR3 DNA reads as TGTGCCAGCAGCAAACATGATATAGACAGCAATGAGCAGTTCTTC. This codes for CASSKHDIDSNEQFF. The full variable domain, with the rest looked up from reference TRBV7-2 and TRBJ2-1, is GAGVSQSPSNKVTEKGKDVELRCDPISGHTALYWYRQSLGQGLEFLIYFQGNSAPDKSGLPSDRFSAERTGGSVSTLTIQRTQQEDSAVYLCASSKHDIDSNEQFFGPGTRLTVL.

The gene calls are TRBV19 and TRBJ2-7; TRBD1 matches 10 bases. V trimming: 5 bases; J trimming: 3 bases; junction bases outside the gene matches: 4. This CDR3 has 14 amino acids. Per germline, CDR1 LNHDA and CDR2 SQIVND (reference sequence). The CDR3 DNA reads as TGTGCCAGTAGTCTCCGGACAGGGGGCTACGAGCAGTACTTC. As protein: CASSLRTGGYEQYF.

J is TRBJ1-2 and V is TRBV6-2 or TRBV6-3; D remains ambiguous. Trimming pared 8 bases from V and 7 bases from J, leaving 20 bases between. Looked up from germline, CDR1 is MNHEY and CDR2 is SVGEGT. CDR3 length equals 14 residues. The CDR3, as DNA: TGTGCCAGCCGCCTTGAAGGAGGGCTTCTTGGCTACACCTTC. This codes for CASRLEGGLLGYTF.

This chain joins TRBV11-3 and TRBJ2-5; 9 bases are a match to TRBD1. The CDR3 consists of 16 residues. J was trimmed by 5 bases and V by 5 bases; bases with no gene match: 12. Germline loops: CDR1 SGHNT, CDR2 YENEEA. The CDR3 region has the DNA TGTGCCAGCAGCCGGAGCGCACAGGGGGCGCAGGAGACCCAGTACTTC. It encodes CASSRSAQGAQETQYF.

J is TRBJ1-1 and V is TRBV5-6, with D unresolved. V gave up 4 bases and J gave up 6 bases, with 10 bases separating them. The CDR3 sequence is 12 residues long. CDR1 SGHDT and CDR2 YYEEEE come from the germline V gene. This CDR3 reads CASSPGVSEAFF. In DNA form, the CDR3 reads TGTGCCAGCAGCCCCGGAGTCTCTGAAGCTTTCTTT.

The gene calls are TRBV7-3 and TRBJ2-2; 7 bases are a match to TRBD1. CDR1 is SGHTA, CDR2 FQGTGA, per germline. This CDR3 contains 14 residues. V lost 5 bases and J lost 5; bases outside the gene matches: 5. CDR3 region: CASSLSGGTGELFF. The DNA for the CDR3 is TGTGCCAGCAGCCTTTCAGGGGGAACCGGGGAGCTGTTTTTT.

The V call is TRBV20-1, the J call TRBJ1-3; D is uncertain. Germline assignment: CDR1 DFQATT and CDR2 SNEGSKA (reference sequence). This CDR3 spans 11 amino acids. Trimming removed 6 bases from V and 2 bases from J, with 5 bases in between. CDR3 sequence reads: CSARAGNTIYF. The CDR3 DNA is TGCAGTGCCCGGGCTGGAAACACCATATATTTT.